Listed below are T cell receptor beta chains from one sample, sequenced in a study of Graves' ophthalmopathy and Graves' hyperthyroidism. A single record per CDR3 protein comes from TCRdb applying MiXCR to the multiplex PCR reads. Of about 500,000 distinct CDR3 sequences detected, around an eighth appear once; the ten largest clones hold over 8%. Sequences were obtained from blood. All receptors derive from a woman aged 25 to 39 with Graves' ophthalmopathy. Both conserved end residues are part of each CDR3. The order of the fields is CDR3 DNA, CDR3 protein, D gene, J gene, clone size, V gene. The D gene is left open where the match is weak. Only some rows state a clone size, as once, few, many or a class for expanded clones.

DNA: TGTGCCAGCAGCCCACGAGACGGGTTGACCCAGTACTTC
CDR3: CASSPRDGLTQYF
D: .
J: TRBJ2-5
size: many
V: TRBV13

DNA: TGTGCCAGCAGTTTCGCGGCTCCGAACACTGAAGCTTTCTTT
CDR3: CASSFAAPNTEAFF
D: .
J: TRBJ1-1
size: many
V: TRBV27

DNA: TGTGCCAGCAGTTACCCCGGGACAGGCCTCTTGGGAGAGACCCAGTACTTC
CDR3: CASSYPGTGLLGETQYF
D: TRBD1
J: TRBJ2-5
size: many
V: TRBV6-5

DNA: TGCAGTGCTAGTGGGGCATGGGGCGAGCAGTACTTC
CDR3: CSASGAWGEQYF
D: .
J: TRBJ2-7
size: many
V: TRBV20-1

DNA: TGCAGTGCTAGACACCGGGACAGGGTGACTGAAGCTTTCTTT
CDR3: CSARHRDRVTEAFF
D: TRBD1
J: TRBJ1-1
size: many
V: TRBV20-1

DNA: TGCAGTGCGGACCGGGACAGGCAAGAGACCCAGTACTTC
CDR3: CSADRDRQETQYF
D: TRBD1
J: TRBJ2-5
size: many
V: TRBV20-1

DNA: TGTGCCAGCAGTTTATACCCCGCTGGGGGGGTCACCGGGGAGCTGTTTTTT
CDR3: CASSLYPAGGVTGELFF
D: TRBD2
J: TRBJ2-2
size: few
V: TRBV28

DNA: TGTGCCAGCAGACGCAACAGGGAGGACACTGAAGCTTTCTTT
CDR3: CASRRNREDTEAFF
D: .
J: TRBJ1-1
size: few
V: TRBV6-1

DNA: TGCAGTGCTAGGGGCGGGAGGGACTACGAGCAGTACTTC
CDR3: CSARGGRDYEQYF
D: TRBD2
J: TRBJ2-7
size: many
V: TRBV20-1

DNA: TGTGCCAGCTCGCCAGGACAGGATCTCGTCCACGAGCAGTACTTC
CDR3: CASSPGQDLVHEQYF
D: TRBD1
J: TRBJ2-7
size: .
V: TRBV18

DNA: TGTGCCAGCCTCCCGGACAGGGCCGACACTGAAGCTTTCTTT
CDR3: CASLPDRADTEAFF
D: TRBD1
J: TRBJ1-1
size: .
V: TRBV2

DNA: TGTGCCAGCAGTCGCGGGCTAGCGGATGGGTACGAGCAGTACTTC
CDR3: CASSRGLADGYEQYF
D: TRBD2
J: TRBJ2-7
size: many
V: TRBV12-3/TRBV12-4

DNA: TGTGCCAGCACTCCCCCTCCGTCCGGGGATGGCTACACCTTC
CDR3: CASTPPPSGDGYTF
D: .
J: TRBJ1-2
size: .
V: TRBV2

DNA: TGTGCCATCAGCGGCCACGGCTCTGGAAACACCATATATTTT
CDR3: CAISGHGSGNTIYF
D: .
J: TRBJ1-3
size: many
V: TRBV10-3

DNA: TGCGCCAGCAGCTATTCCGACAGGACTGGAGGCTACACCTTC
CDR3: CASSYSDRTGGYTF
D: .
J: TRBJ1-2
size: many
V: TRBV5-1

DNA: TGTGCCAGCAGCGTAGTCCCGGAGCGCCCTCAGGGCTACACCTTC
CDR3: CASSVVPERPQGYTF
D: .
J: TRBJ1-2
size: .
V: TRBV9

DNA: TGTGCCTGGAGTGGTTTGACAGGGGGCATGGATGGCTACACCTTC
CDR3: CAWSGLTGGMDGYTF
D: TRBD1
J: TRBJ1-2
size: few
V: TRBV30

DNA: TGTGCCAGCGAGGTGCCCGTCTATAGCAATCAGCCCCAGCATTTT
CDR3: CASEVPVYSNQPQHF
D: .
J: TRBJ1-5
size: many
V: TRBV5-8

DNA: TGTGCCAGCCTGGAGAATTTCAACACCGGGGAGCTGTTTTTT
CDR3: CASLENFNTGELFF
D: .
J: TRBJ2-2
size: many
V: TRBV6-1

DNA: TGTGCCAGCAGCACCGGGACAGGACTTTTGGAGACCCAGTACTTC
CDR3: CASSTGTGLLETQYF
D: TRBD1
J: TRBJ2-5
size: .
V: TRBV7-8

DNA: TGTGCCAGCGGGCGACAGGGGAGTAGGACTGAAGCTTTCTTT
CDR3: CASGRQGSRTEAFF
D: TRBD1
J: TRBJ1-1
size: many
V: TRBV28

DNA: TGTGCCAGCAGTAAAAAGGGTGCCGGGAAGAACACTGAAGCTTTCTTT
CDR3: CASSKKGAGKNTEAFF
D: .
J: TRBJ1-1
size: many
V: TRBV2

DNA: TGCAGTGCTAGAGATCCAGCCGGGCAAAGCAATCAGCCCCAGCATTTT
CDR3: CSARDPAGQSNQPQHF
D: .
J: TRBJ1-5
size: many
V: TRBV20-1

DNA: TGTGCCAGTAGTACCCTAGTGAGGGACCAAGAGACCCAGTACTTC
CDR3: CASSTLVRDQETQYF
D: .
J: TRBJ2-5
size: many
V: TRBV19

DNA: TGTGCCAGTAGTCTGGGTGCGGGGATCCGGAATCAGCCTCAGCATTTT
CDR3: CASSLGAGIRNQPQHF
D: .
J: TRBJ1-5
size: few
V: TRBV19

DNA: TGTGCCAGCAGCTTAGGGGGCAGGGAATGGGGTCACACTGAAGCTTTCTTT
CDR3: CASSLGGREWGHTEAFF
D: .
J: TRBJ1-1
size: many
V: TRBV11-1

DNA: TGCGCCAGCAGTAACCCGACAGGGGATAAGTCAATCGGGGAGCTGTTTTTT
CDR3: CASSNPTGDKSIGELFF
D: TRBD1
J: TRBJ2-2
size: many
V: TRBV10-1

DNA: TGTGCCAGCAGTCGAGAAAAGGCCGGCGGTAGCAATCAGCCCCAGCATTTT
CDR3: CASSREKAGGSNQPQHF
D: .
J: TRBJ1-5
size: many
V: TRBV6-4

DNA: TGCAGTGCTAACAGGGGATTGGAGGCCCAGTACTTC
CDR3: CSANRGLEAQYF
D: TRBD1
J: TRBJ2-5
size: many
V: TRBV20-1

DNA: TGTGCCAGTAGTATAGGAACTAGCGGGACCTACGAGCAGTACTTC
CDR3: CASSIGTSGTYEQYF
D: TRBD2
J: TRBJ2-7
size: many
V: TRBV19

DNA: TGTGCCAGCAGCTTCCGTGGGAGGGCCTACGAGCAGTACTTC
CDR3: CASSFRGRAYEQYF
D: TRBD2
J: TRBJ2-7
size: many
V: TRBV13

DNA: TGTGCCAGCAGCCGACTAGCGGGGGGGCAAGAGACCCAGTACTTC
CDR3: CASSRLAGGQETQYF
D: TRBD2
J: TRBJ2-5
size: many
V: TRBV6-1

DNA: TGTGCCAGCAGTGAACTTGAAGAGACCCAGTACTTC
CDR3: CASSELEETQYF
D: .
J: TRBJ2-5
size: many
V: TRBV28

DNA: TGCGCCAGCAGCTTGGAGGGCGGGAGCTCCTACGAGCAGTACTTC
CDR3: CASSLEGGSSYEQYF
D: TRBD2
J: TRBJ2-7
size: many
V: TRBV5-1

DNA: TGCAGTGCTAGAGGCCGGGGGGCTAACACCGGGGAGCTGTTTTTT
CDR3: CSARGRGANTGELFF
D: .
J: TRBJ2-2
size: .
V: TRBV20-1

DNA: TGTGCCAGCAGTGAACAGGGGACAGTTAATTCACCCCTCCACTTT
CDR3: CASSEQGTVNSPLHF
D: TRBD1
J: TRBJ1-6
size: many
V: TRBV25-1

DNA: TGTGCCAGCAGTTCGGCCAGGGGGCGTTACGAGCAGTACTTC
CDR3: CASSSARGRYEQYF
D: TRBD1
J: TRBJ2-7
size: .
V: TRBV6-5

DNA: TGTGCCAGCAGTGGACAAGAGACCCAGTACTTC
CDR3: CASSGQETQYF
D: .
J: TRBJ2-5
size: many
V: TRBV2

DNA: TGTGCCAGCAGTTACTCGATTGATAGAAACACCATATATTTT
CDR3: CASSYSIDRNTIYF
D: .
J: TRBJ1-3
size: many
V: TRBV6-5

DNA: TGTGCCAGCAGTAGGTTGGCAGGAGGGGAAGCTTTCTTT
CDR3: CASSRLAGGEAFF
D: .
J: TRBJ1-1
size: many
V: TRBV12-3/TRBV12-4

DNA: TGTGCCAGCAGTGAAAGGAGTGGCGGGTTCGGCTACGAGCAGTACTTC
CDR3: CASSERSGGFGYEQYF
D: .
J: TRBJ2-7
size: many
V: TRBV6-1

DNA: TGCAGTGCCCCCGACGGCACCTCCTACAATGAGCAGTTCTTC
CDR3: CSAPDGTSYNEQFF
D: .
J: TRBJ2-1
size: many
V: TRBV20-1

DNA: TGTGCCAGCTCACCCGGGGCGCAGACCGCCTATGGCTACACCTTC
CDR3: CASSPGAQTAYGYTF
D: .
J: TRBJ1-2
size: many
V: TRBV18

DNA: TGTGCCAGCAGTTTACAAGGGGGAGGTACTGAAGCTTTCTTT
CDR3: CASSLQGGGTEAFF
D: .
J: TRBJ1-1
size: many
V: TRBV12-3/TRBV12-4

DNA: TGTGCCAGCAGTTACGGGCTACGATCTACAGATACGCAGTATTTT
CDR3: CASSYGLRSTDTQYF
D: .
J: TRBJ2-3
size: few
V: TRBV6-2/TRBV6-3

DNA: TGTGCCAGCAGTTCTGGGACACCAGACCCCTCCTATGGCTACACCTTC
CDR3: CASSSGTPDPSYGYTF
D: .
J: TRBJ1-2
size: many
V: TRBV12-3/TRBV12-4

DNA: TGTGCCAGCAGCTCGACCGGGACTAGCGGGGGGAAGAACGAGCAGTACTTC
CDR3: CASSSTGTSGGKNEQYF
D: TRBD2
J: TRBJ2-7
size: many
V: TRBV11-2

DNA: TGTGCCACCGTCGACAGGGAGGACATTCAGTACTTC
CDR3: CATVDREDIQYF
D: .
J: TRBJ2-4
size: .
V: TRBV15

DNA: TGTGCCAGCCAGGACAGGACTAACTATGGCTACACCTTC
CDR3: CASQDRTNYGYTF
D: TRBD1
J: TRBJ1-2
size: many
V: TRBV6-1

DNA: TGCAGTGCGTCCCGACAGGCCAACACTGAAGCTTTCTTT
CDR3: CSASRQANTEAFF
D: .
J: TRBJ1-1
size: many
V: TRBV20-1